These T cell receptor beta chains were read from a single sample in a study of CD4 T cells in relation to SARS-CoV-2 and coronaviruses. Clones were read by immunoSEQ multiplex PCR, and TCRdb kept only the in-frame ones, dropping some. The sample contains tens of thousands of clones, over 75% of which appear only once. Sequenced sample: memory CD4+ T cells from PBMCs. The receptors were sampled from an adult with COVID-19. CDR3s include the opening cysteine and the closing phenylalanine or tryptophan. Each record gives: V gene, clone size, D gene, J gene, CDR3 protein, CDR3 DNA. D genes are given only for firm matches. The size field is filled for only some rows; it gives once, few, many or a size class.

v_gene: TRBV11-3; abundance: -; d_gene: -; j_gene: TRBJ2-3; CDR3aa: CASSFSQSTQYF; CDR3nt: TGTGCCAGCAGCTTCTCACAAAGTACGCAGTATTTT
v_gene: TRBV19; abundance: -; d_gene: -; j_gene: TRBJ1-4; CDR3aa: CASSQGGATNEKLFF; CDR3nt: TGTGCCAGTAGTCAAGGGGGTGCAACTAATGAAAAACTGTTTTTT
v_gene: TRBV2; abundance: few; d_gene: TRBD1; j_gene: TRBJ1-6; CDR3aa: CASGVPGQVHSPLHF; CDR3nt: TGTGCCAGTGGAGTACCGGGACAGGTTCATTCACCCCTCCACTTT
v_gene: TRBV14; abundance: once; d_gene: -; j_gene: TRBJ1-3; CDR3aa: CASSHRQGSGNTIYF; CDR3nt: TGTGCCAGCAGCCATAGGCAGGGGAGCGGAAACACCATATATTTT
v_gene: TRBV18; abundance: -; d_gene: -; j_gene: TRBJ2-1; CDR3aa: CASSPVAAGEQFF; CDR3nt: TGTGCCAGCTCACCGGTAGCCGCGGGTGAGCAGTTCTTC
v_gene: TRBV24-1; abundance: -; d_gene: TRBD2; j_gene: TRBJ2-1; CDR3aa: CATSGGKLLAGGRSEQFF; CDR3nt: TGTGCCACCAGTGGGGGGAAACTACTAGCGGGGGGGCGATCGGAGCAGTTCTTC
v_gene: TRBV27; abundance: once; d_gene: TRBD1; j_gene: TRBJ2-7; CDR3aa: CASSMDRGWGLGDF; CDR3nt: TGTGCCAGCAGTATGGACAGGGGTTGGGGCCTGGGGGACTTC
v_gene: TRBV15; abundance: -; d_gene: -; j_gene: TRBJ2-5; CDR3aa: CATSREGAGKETQYF; CDR3nt: TGTGCCACCAGCAGAGAGGGGGCAGGGAAAGAGACCCAGTACTTC
v_gene: TRBV5-1; abundance: -; d_gene: -; j_gene: TRBJ1-2; CDR3aa: CASSLYTDNYGYTF; CDR3nt: TGCGCCAGCAGCTTGTATACAGATAACTATGGCTACACCTTC
v_gene: TRBV9; abundance: -; d_gene: -; j_gene: TRBJ1-1; CDR3aa: CASSVGLNALNTEAFF; CDR3nt: TGTGCCAGCAGCGTAGGGCTGAACGCCTTGAACACTGAAGCTTTCTTT
v_gene: TRBV4-2; abundance: -; d_gene: -; j_gene: TRBJ2-7; CDR3aa: CASSRLGEAAQQYF; CDR3nt: TGTGCCAGCAGCCGGCTCGGGGAGGCCGCGCAGCAGTACTTC
v_gene: TRBV5-1; abundance: once; d_gene: TRBD2; j_gene: TRBJ2-3; CDR3aa: CASSAGGFSDTQYF; CDR3nt: TGCGCCAGCAGCGCGGGGGGCTTTTCAGATACGCAGTATTTT
v_gene: TRBV19; abundance: -; d_gene: TRBD2; j_gene: TRBJ2-5; CDR3aa: CASSIRLAGGPETQYF; CDR3nt: TGTGCCAGTAGTATTCGACTAGCGGGGGGGCCGGAGACCCAGTACTTC
v_gene: TRBV10-3; abundance: once; d_gene: -; j_gene: TRBJ1-5; CDR3aa: CAIRSVRGDQVKVKPQHF; CDR3nt: TGTGCCATTCGATCGGTGCGGGGGGATCAGGTTAAGGTCAAGCCCCAGCATTTT
v_gene: TRBV9; abundance: -; d_gene: TRBD1; j_gene: TRBJ1-5; CDR3aa: CASSRGGLQPQHF; CDR3nt: TGTGCCAGCAGTAGAGGGGGCCTTCAGCCCCAGCATTTT
v_gene: TRBV5-8; abundance: -; d_gene: -; j_gene: TRBJ1-2; CDR3aa: CASSLGRSNYGYTF; CDR3nt: TGTGCCAGCAGCTTGGGGCGATCTAACTATGGCTACACCTTC
v_gene: TRBV7-9; abundance: -; d_gene: -; j_gene: TRBJ2-7; CDR3aa: CASSLAVAYEQYF; CDR3nt: TGTGCCAGCAGCTTGGCCGTAGCCTACGAGCAGTACTTC
v_gene: TRBV7-2; abundance: -; d_gene: -; j_gene: TRBJ2-5; CDR3aa: CASGLIEGETQYF; CDR3nt: TGTGCCAGCGGACTCATAGAGGGAGAGACCCAGTACTTC
v_gene: TRBV7-2; abundance: -; d_gene: TRBD1; j_gene: TRBJ1-5; CDR3aa: CASSLVSGGEPQHF; CDR3nt: TGTGCCAGCAGCTTAGTCTCAGGGGGTGAGCCCCAGCATTTT
v_gene: TRBV6-6; abundance: once; d_gene: -; j_gene: TRBJ2-4; CDR3aa: CASSTEQIAKNIQYF; CDR3nt: TGTGCCAGCAGTACAGAACAGATAGCCAAAAACATTCAGTACTTC
v_gene: TRBV5-4; abundance: few; d_gene: TRBD2; j_gene: TRBJ2-7; CDR3aa: CASSLGTSGVFGEQYF; CDR3nt: TGTGCCAGCAGCTTGGGTACTAGCGGGGTCTTTGGCGAGCAGTACTTC
v_gene: TRBV24-1; abundance: -; d_gene: TRBD2; j_gene: TRBJ2-3; CDR3aa: CATSDLYSGGGDTQYF; CDR3nt: TGTGCCACCAGTGATTTATATAGCGGGGGGGGAGATACGCAGTATTTT
v_gene: TRBV3-1/TRBV3-2; abundance: -; d_gene: -; j_gene: TRBJ1-2; CDR3aa: CASSQGTEVGYTF; CDR3nt: TGTGCCAGCAGCCAAGGGACAGAGGTCGGCTACACCTTC
v_gene: TRBV5-3; abundance: -; d_gene: -; j_gene: TRBJ2-2; CDR3aa: CASSNRADTNTGELFF; CDR3nt: TGTGCCTCATCGAACCGGGCGGACACGAACACCGGGGAGCTGTTTTTT
v_gene: TRBV7-8; abundance: -; d_gene: -; j_gene: TRBJ1-6; CDR3aa: CASSSSGGYNSPLHF; CDR3nt: TGTGCCAGCAGCTCCTCCGGGGGCTATAATTCACCCCTCCACTTT
v_gene: TRBV4-1; abundance: -; d_gene: -; j_gene: TRBJ2-5; CDR3aa: CASSQEGGEGETQYF; CDR3nt: TGCGCCAGCAGCCAAGAAGGAGGGGAAGGAGAGACCCAGTACTTC
v_gene: TRBV5-1; abundance: -; d_gene: TRBD2; j_gene: TRBJ2-1; CDR3aa: CASSKGLAGLNEQFF; CDR3nt: TGCGCCAGCAGCAAAGGACTAGCGGGGTTGAATGAGCAGTTCTTC
v_gene: TRBV24-1; abundance: -; d_gene: TRBD2; j_gene: TRBJ2-2; CDR3aa: CATSGAGPNTGELFF; CDR3nt: TGTGCCACCAGTGGAGCGGGACCTAACACCGGGGAGCTGTTTTTT
v_gene: TRBV27; abundance: -; d_gene: TRBD1; j_gene: TRBJ1-6; CDR3aa: CASSLGTGFSPLHF; CDR3nt: TGTGCCAGCAGTTTGGGGACAGGGTTTTCACCCCTCCACTTT
v_gene: TRBV28; abundance: -; d_gene: -; j_gene: TRBJ1-2; CDR3aa: CASSLPTGRYTF; CDR3nt: TGTGCCAGCAGTTTACCAACAGGGAGGTACACCTTC
v_gene: TRBV19; abundance: -; d_gene: -; j_gene: TRBJ1-2; CDR3aa: CASRDNYGYTF; CDR3nt: TGTGCCAGCCGGGACAACTATGGCTACACCTTC
v_gene: TRBV11-2; abundance: -; d_gene: -; j_gene: TRBJ1-3; CDR3aa: CASSLMVGGNTIYF; CDR3nt: TGTGCCAGCAGCTTAATGGTGGGCGGAAACACCATATATTTT
v_gene: TRBV21-1; abundance: -; d_gene: -; j_gene: TRBJ1-5; CDR3aa: CASSKDPGQKPQHF; CDR3nt: TGTGCCAGCAGCAAAGACCCGGGACAGAAGCCCCAGCATTTT
v_gene: TRBV4-2; abundance: -; d_gene: -; j_gene: TRBJ1-5; CDR3aa: CASSQEDNQPQHF; CDR3nt: TGTGCCAGCAGCCAAGAAGACAATCAGCCCCAGCATTTT
v_gene: TRBV27; abundance: few; d_gene: -; j_gene: TRBJ1-6; CDR3aa: CASSSGTRNSPLHF; CDR3nt: TGTGCCAGCAGTTCCGGGACAAGGAATTCACCCCTCCACTTT
v_gene: TRBV6-5; abundance: -; d_gene: TRBD1; j_gene: TRBJ2-7; CDR3aa: CASAETGGIEQYF; CDR3nt: TGTGCCAGCGCTGAGACAGGGGGCATTGAGCAGTACTTC
v_gene: TRBV6-5; abundance: -; d_gene: -; j_gene: TRBJ2-5; CDR3aa: CASSYSAWEQETQYF; CDR3nt: TGTGCCAGCAGTTACTCGGCATGGGAACAAGAGACCCAGTACTTC
v_gene: TRBV7-9; abundance: -; d_gene: TRBD1; j_gene: TRBJ1-2; CDR3aa: CASSMDRGFGYTF; CDR3nt: TGTGCCAGCAGCATGGACAGGGGATTTGGCTACACCTTC
v_gene: TRBV3-1/TRBV3-2; abundance: -; d_gene: -; j_gene: TRBJ1-2; CDR3aa: CASSQENYGYTF; CDR3nt: TGTGCCAGCAGCCAGGAAAACTATGGCTACACCTTC
v_gene: TRBV7-9; abundance: -; d_gene: TRBD1; j_gene: TRBJ2-2; CDR3aa: CASTPGTGPTGELFF; CDR3nt: TGTGCCAGCACCCCGGGGACAGGTCCCACCGGGGAGCTGTTTTTT
v_gene: TRBV7-9; abundance: -; d_gene: -; j_gene: TRBJ2-5; CDR3aa: CASSPLPPTGTQYF; CDR3nt: TGTGCCAGCAGCCCCCTACCCCCCACCGGGACCCAGTACTTC
v_gene: TRBV6-5; abundance: -; d_gene: -; j_gene: TRBJ1-2; CDR3aa: CASSYSGQESYGYTF; CDR3nt: TGTGCCAGCAGTTACTCGGGCCAGGAGAGCTATGGCTACACCTTC
v_gene: TRBV12-2; abundance: once; d_gene: -; j_gene: TRBJ2-3; CDR3aa: CASRLLLDTQYF; CDR3nt: TGTGCAAGTCGCTTACTCCTGGATACGCAGTATTTT
v_gene: TRBV4-3; abundance: -; d_gene: TRBD2; j_gene: TRBJ2-2; CDR3aa: CASSQGGRGVNTGELFF; CDR3nt: TGCGCCAGCAGCCAAGGGGGGCGGGGGGTTAACACCGGGGAGCTGTTTTTT
v_gene: TRBV6-5; abundance: -; d_gene: TRBD1; j_gene: TRBJ2-7; CDR3aa: CASSLGQGGLPVQYF; CDR3nt: TGTGCCAGCAGCCTTGGACAGGGTGGCCTTCCTGTCCAGTACTTC
v_gene: TRBV11-3; abundance: -; d_gene: -; j_gene: TRBJ1-3; CDR3aa: CASSLDPGQGTTIYF; CDR3nt: TGTGCCAGCAGCTTAGATCCAGGCCAAGGAACCACCATATATTTT